The 18 T cell receptor beta chains given below trace back to one sample, sequenced in a study of T cell clonality in common variable immunodeficiency. Sequencing was performed with immunoSEQ multiplex PCR; in TCRdb, only in-frame clones are kept and a portion is missing. The data show about 28,000 clones, with none appearing a single time. Whole-study results and caveats: Reportedly, TCR beta sequences from common variable immunodeficiency showed fewer deletions and N-nucleotide insertions.

Their specific antigens are unknown. Sample: peripheral blood mononuclear cells. These receptors were taken from a human donor with common variable immunodeficiency.

This clone was observed at least ten times. The sequenced fragment ends 3 residues before the CDR3 boundary, so the rest is inferred from the germline J gene. This sequence joins TRBV5-1 and TRBJ1-6; D unresolved. Germline V gene data show CDR1 as SGHRS and CDR2 as YFSETQ. The V end lost 4 bases, the J end lost 2 bases, and 16 bases lay between the germline ends. CDR3 length: 17 amino acids. The CDR3 here is CASSLSVAGAYNSPLHF. The DNA read from the CDR3 is TGCGCCAGCAGCCTTTCTGTGGCCGGGGCCTATAATTCACCC.

There are a few counts of this clone. The read is 3 residues too short to cover the CDR3 end, so that end is filled in from the germline J gene. This sequence joins TRBV7-2 and TRBJ1-2; TRBD1 matches at 7 bases. The CDR3 runs 12 residues. Germline-derived CDR1 and CDR2 are SGHTA and FQGNSA. Trimming at V came to 4 bases and at J to 7 bases, leaving 3 bases not matched to a gene. The CDR3 bases that were read are TGTGCCAGCAGCTCGGACAGGACTGGC. Translating gives CASSSDRTG. The entire CDR3 sequence reads CASSSDRTGYTF.

This clone was counted ten times or more. CDR3 in amino acids: CAGRGLSSYNSPLHF. The CDR3 DNA, read in part, is TGTGCCGGAAGGGGGCTGAGCTCCTATAATTCACCC. V is TRBV30 and J is TRBJ1-6; TRBD1 matches at 7 bases. The read ends 3 residues early relative to the CDR3; the germline J gene fills the gap. The CDR3 runs 15 residues. Trimming at V came to 8 bases and at J to 0 bases, leaving 7 bases not matched to a gene. Germline CDR1 GTSNPN, CDR2 SVGIG (reference sequence).

This clone was counted between two and nine times. The read falls 3 residues short of the CDR3 end, and the missing part is taken from the germline J gene. V is TRBV7-9 and J is TRBJ1-5, with D possibly matching TRBD1 (6 bases). With 3 bases removed from V and 3 bases from J, the gap between germline ends came to 9 bases. Germline assignment: CDR1 SEHNR and CDR2 FQNEAQ (reference sequence). The CDR3 has 14 residues. The CDR3 protein is CASSLDSPNQPQHF. CDR3 bases read: TGTGCCAGCAGCTTGGACAGCCCCAATCAGCCC. Full variable domain (rest looked up from reference TRBV7-9 and TRBJ1-5): DTGVSQNPRHKITKRGQNVTFRCDPISEHNRLYWYRQTLGQGPEFLTYFQNEAQLEKSRLLSDRFSAERPKGSFSTLEIQRTEQGDSAMYLCASSLDSPNQPQHFGDGTRLSIL.

A few counts support this clone. Read sequence stops 3 residues before the CDR3 end, and the germline J gene provides the missing end. V usage is TRBV2 and J usage is TRBJ1-5; perhaps TRBD1 as D (5 bases). V was shortened by 6 bases and J by 4 bases, with 16 bases between the two germline ends. The CDR3 is made up of 15 amino acids. Looked up from germline, CDR1 is SNHLY and CDR2 is FYNNEI. Incomplete CDR3 DNA: TGTGCCAGCAGGGGTGAGGGGAACCAAAATCAGCCC. Protein sequence: CASRGEGNQNQP. The whole CDR3 is CASRGEGNQNQPQHF. Full variable domain (rest looked up from reference TRBV2 and TRBJ1-5): EPEVTQTPSHQVTQMGQEVILRCVPISNHLYFYWYRQILGQKVEFLVSFYNNEISEKSEIFDDQFSVERPDGSNFTLKIRSTKLEDSAMYFCASRGEGNQNQPQHFGDGTRLSIL.

The table lists this clone with a few counts. The CDR3 is cut off 3 residues early in the read; its end comes from the germline J gene. The chain couples TRBV7-9 to TRBJ2-3; 8 bases align to TRBD2. V was pared by 5 bases and J by 8 bases, with 3 bases of the junction left unmatched. The CDR3 runs to 12 residues. Germline CDR1 and CDR2: SEHNR and FQNEAQ (reference sequence). The CDR3 sequence is CASSQSGGTQYF. The CDR3 bases that were read are TGTGCCAGCAGCCAGAGCGGGGGTACG.

This clone showed up just a few times. Read data end 3 residues before the CDR3 end; the end is taken from the germline J gene. V usage is TRBV5-1 and J usage is TRBJ2-1, with TRBD2 as a possible D gene (5 bases). With 0 bases removed from V and 6 bases from J, the gap between germline ends came to 16 bases. CDR1 is SGHRS, CDR2 YFSETQ, per germline. CDR3 size: 16 residues. The CDR3: CASSLVPTTGSNEQFF. Incomplete CDR3 DNA: TGCGCCAGCAGCTTGGTACCCACGACGGGGAGCAATGAG. Combining the CDR3 with reference TRBV5-1 and TRBJ2-1 gives the whole variable domain KAGVTQTPRYLIKTRGQQVTLSCSPISGHRSVSWYQQTPGQGLQFLFEYFSETQRNKGNFPGRFSGRQFSNSRSEMNVSTLELGDSALYLCASSLVPTTGSNEQFFGPGTRLTVL.

This clone was detected a few times. Partial CDR3 DNA: TGTGCCAGCAGCCCGGGACAGGTTTCTGAA. Protein: CASSPGQVSE. The CDR3 reads in full as CASSPGQVSEAFF. The genes are TRBV7-2 and TRBJ1-1, with TRBD1 identical over 8 bases. Read coverage stops 3 residues before the CDR3 terminus; the germline J gene supplies the remainder. The ends lost 5 bases at V and 6 bases at J; junction bases unmatched: 5. Germline V gene lookup returns CDR1 SGHTA and CDR2 FQGNSA. The CDR3 length is 13 residues. Full variable domain (remainder filled in from reference TRBV7-2 and TRBJ1-1): GAGVSQSPSNKVTEKGKDVELRCDPISGHTALYWYRQSLGQGLEFLIYFQGNSAPDKSGLPSDRFSAERTGGSVSTLTIQRTQQEDSAVYLCASSPGQVSEAFFGQGTRLTVV.

This clone was picked up many times. The CDR3 goes on 3 residues after the read ends, and that part is filled in from the germline J gene. This chain connects TRBV7-9 to TRBJ1-4, with TRBD1 matching over 7 bases. Losses at the gene ends were 5 bases for V and 5 bases for J; bases not matched to a gene: 8. Germline values: CDR1 SEHNR, CDR2 FQNEAQ (reference sequence). This CDR3 spans 15 amino acids. CDR3 region: CASSPGTDVNEKLFF. The sequenced CDR3 bases are TGTGCCAGCAGCCCAGGGACAGACGTGAATGAAAAA.

There are many counts of this clone. The read gets to within 3 residues of the CDR3 end, and the germline J gene fills in the rest. V usage is TRBV7-2 and J usage is TRBJ1-1; D ambiguous. V was trimmed by 0 bases and J by 4 bases, leaving 12 bases between them. The V gene's germline CDR1 is SGHTA and CDR2 FQGNSA. The CDR3 totals 15 residues. The CDR3 loop reads CASSLALSGFTEAFF. CDR3 bases read: TGTGCCAGCAGCTTAGCGCTCTCGGGGTTCACTGAA.

Notes on this clone: With the read ending 3 residues before the CDR3 end, the germline J gene is used to fill in that end. The rearrangement uses TRBV18 and TRBJ2-3, with 9 nucleotides matching TRBD2. The CDR3 contains 17 residues. Germline lookup yields CDR1 KGHSH and CDR2 LQKENI. The trim removed 0 bases at V and 4 bases at J, leaving 8 bases unmatched. CDR3 DNA, as far as it was read: TGTGCCAGCTCACCACCGAGTAGCGGGGGTGGGGCAGATACG. Its translation: CASSPPSSGGGADT. The whole CDR3 protein reads CASSPPSSGGGADTQYF.

Notes on this clone: The read falls 3 residues short of the CDR3 end, and the missing part is taken from the germline J gene. The chain carries TRBV6-2 or TRBV6-3 and TRBJ1-3; D ambiguous. The CDR3 has 16 residues. V was pared by 7 bases and J by 0 bases, with 16 bases between. The germline V gene encodes CDR1 MNHEY and CDR2 SVGEGT. The DNA read from the CDR3 is TGTGCCAGCACCTTAAGGGTACGCCTCTCTGGAAACACC. Residues: CASTLRVRLSGNT. The whole CDR3 reads CASTLRVRLSGNTIYF.

Ten or more counts support this clone. The DNA ends 3 residues before the CDR3 does, and the rest of the CDR3 is filled in from the germline J gene. V gene TRBV20-1 combines with J gene TRBJ1-5, with D maybe TRBD1 (5 bases). This CDR3 has 14 amino acids. Trimming removed 2 bases from V and 7 bases from J, with 15 bases in between. Germline CDR1 and CDR2: DFQATT and SNEGSKA (reference sequence). CDR3 residues: CSARIGQGEQPQHF. Partial CDR3 DNA: TGCAGTGCTAGAATCGGGCAGGGAGAACAGCCC.

This clone has at least ten counts. Sequencing ends 3 residues short of the CDR3 end; the germline J gene provides the rest. This sequence joins TRBV6-2 or TRBV6-3 and TRBJ2-2; 12 nucleotides line up with TRBD2. Germline trimming cut 6 bases from V and 6 bases from J; bases unmatched to any gene: 8. Germline V gene lookup returns CDR1 MNHEY and CDR2 SVGEGT. The CDR3 loop spans 16 amino acids. CDR3 residues: CASSKVGLAGPGELFF. CDR3 bases read: TGTGCCAGCAGCAAAGTTGGACTAGCGGGGCCCGGGGAG.

This clone was detected many times. The CDR3 end falls 3 residues outside the read, so it is completed with the germline J gene. The V call is TRBV5-1, the J call TRBJ1-2; D gene unclear. Trimming took 0 bases from V and 2 from J, leaving 8 bases between them. There are 14 residues in the CDR3. Germline V gene data show CDR1 as SGHRS and CDR2 as YFSETQ. The CDR3 is CASSLARMNYGYTF. Partial CDR3 DNA: TGCGCCAGCAGCTTGGCCAGGATGAACTATGGC. Together with reference TRBV5-1 and TRBJ1-2, the CDR3 gives the full variable domain: KAGVTQTPRYLIKTRGQQVTLSCSPISGHRSVSWYQQTPGQGLQFLFEYFSETQRNKGNFPGRFSGRQFSNSRSEMNVSTLELGDSALYLCASSLARMNYGYTFGSGTRLTVV.

The table lists this clone with a few counts. The read ends 3 residues early relative to the CDR3; the germline J gene fills the gap. This chain connects TRBV7-6 to TRBJ2-3, with TRBD2 matching over 10 bases. Trimming removed 2 bases from V and 5 bases from J; junction bases left unmatched: 13. Germline V gives CDR1 SGHVS, CDR2 FNYEAQ. This CDR3 spans 18 amino acids. CDR3 DNA, as far as it was read: TGTGCCAGCAGCTTACGAAGCGGGGGGGCCTCAATTGGAGATACG. Amino acid sequence: CASSLRSGGASIGDT. The whole CDR3 region reads CASSLRSGGASIGDTQYF.

The sample holds many counts of this clone. From the germline J gene comes the end of the CDR3, since the read stops 3 residues before it. This chain connects TRBV20-1 to TRBJ2-1, with TRBD1 matching over 10 bases. The CDR3 consists of 15 residues. V lost 7 bases to trimming and J lost 2 bases; unmatched junction nucleotides: 8. Germline loops: CDR1 DFQATT, CDR2 SNEGSKA (reference sequence). The CDR3 sequence: CSVPGQGNPYNEQFF. CDR3 DNA (partial): TGCAGTGTTCCGGGACAGGGGAACCCCTACAATGAG.

Note on this clone: The CDR3 end falls 3 residues outside the read, so it is completed with the germline J gene. V gene TRBV6-4 combines with J gene TRBJ1-1; D unclear. Germline V gene sequence: CDR1 MRHNA, CDR2 SNTAGT. CDR3 size: 15 residues. Trimming took 6 bases from V and 2 from J, leaving 16 bases between them. CDR3 sequence: CASSAMAGFNTEAFF. The CDR3 DNA, read in part, is TGTGCCAGCAGCGCGATGGCAGGTTTCAACACTGAA.